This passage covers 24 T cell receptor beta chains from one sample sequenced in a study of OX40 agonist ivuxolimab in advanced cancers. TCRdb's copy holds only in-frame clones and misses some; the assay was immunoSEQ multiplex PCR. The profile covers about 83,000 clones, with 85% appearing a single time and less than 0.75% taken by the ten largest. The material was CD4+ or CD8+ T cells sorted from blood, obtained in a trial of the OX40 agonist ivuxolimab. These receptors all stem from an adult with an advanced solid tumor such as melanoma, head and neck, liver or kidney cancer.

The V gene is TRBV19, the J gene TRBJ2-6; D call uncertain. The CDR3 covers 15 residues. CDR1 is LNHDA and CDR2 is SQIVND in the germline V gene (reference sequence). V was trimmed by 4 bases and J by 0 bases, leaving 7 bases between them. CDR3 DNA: TGTGCCAGTAGTAGGCTGCGCTCTGGGGCCAACGTCCTGACTTTC. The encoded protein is CASSRLRSGANVLTF.

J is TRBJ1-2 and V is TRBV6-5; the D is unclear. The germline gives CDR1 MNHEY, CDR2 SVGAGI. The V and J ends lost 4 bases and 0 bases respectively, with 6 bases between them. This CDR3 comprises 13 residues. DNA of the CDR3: TGTGCCAGCAGTTTTCATTCTAACTATGGCTACACCTTC. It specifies CASSFHSNYGYTF.

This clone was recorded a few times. The CDR3 DNA sequence: TGTGCCAGCAGTGAATATGATGGCTACACCTTC. Translation: CASSEYDGYTF. V and J are TRBV25-1 and TRBJ1-2, with D unresolved. The CDR3 is 11 residues long. Trimming took 0 bases from V and 6 from J, leaving 2 bases between them. Germline V gene lookup returns CDR1 MGHDK and CDR2 SYGVNS.

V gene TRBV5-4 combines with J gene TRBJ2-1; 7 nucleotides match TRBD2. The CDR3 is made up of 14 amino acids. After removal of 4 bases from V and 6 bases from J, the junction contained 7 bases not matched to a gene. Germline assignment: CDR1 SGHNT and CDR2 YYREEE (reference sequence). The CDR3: CASSVGLEVNEQFF. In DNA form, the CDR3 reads TGTGCCAGCAGCGTCGGACTAGAAGTCAATGAGCAGTTCTTC.

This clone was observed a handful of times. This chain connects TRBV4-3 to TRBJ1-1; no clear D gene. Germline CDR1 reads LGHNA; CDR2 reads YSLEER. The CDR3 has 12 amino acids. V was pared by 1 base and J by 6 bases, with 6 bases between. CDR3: CASSQGTAEAFF. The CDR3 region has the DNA TGCGCCAGCAGCCAAGGGACGGCTGAAGCTTTCTTT.

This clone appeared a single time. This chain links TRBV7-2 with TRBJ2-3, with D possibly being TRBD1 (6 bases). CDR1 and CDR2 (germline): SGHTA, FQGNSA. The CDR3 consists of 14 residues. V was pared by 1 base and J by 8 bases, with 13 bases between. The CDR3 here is CASSLELGAGTQYF. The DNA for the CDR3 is TGTGCCAGCAGCTTAGAGCTGGGGGCGGGTACGCAGTATTTT.

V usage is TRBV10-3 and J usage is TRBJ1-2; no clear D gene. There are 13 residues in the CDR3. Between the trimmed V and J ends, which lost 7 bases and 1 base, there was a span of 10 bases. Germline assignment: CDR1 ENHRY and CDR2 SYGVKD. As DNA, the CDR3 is TGTGCCATCACCGGTCCCTTTAACTATGGCTACACCTTC. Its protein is CAITGPFNYGYTF.

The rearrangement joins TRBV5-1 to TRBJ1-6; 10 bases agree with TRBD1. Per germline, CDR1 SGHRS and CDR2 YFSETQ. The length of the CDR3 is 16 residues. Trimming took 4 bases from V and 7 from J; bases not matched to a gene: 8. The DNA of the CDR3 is TGCGCCAGCAGCGGGGACAGGGGCTCACCGAATTCACCCCTCCACTTT. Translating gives CASSGDRGSPNSPLHF.

The CDR3 here is CASSPGSSGNTIYF. In DNA, the CDR3 is TGTGCCAGCAGCCCAGGGAGCTCTGGAAACACCATATATTTT. The chain joins TRBV9 to TRBJ1-3; tentative D call: TRBD1 (5 bases). The CDR3 is 14 amino acids. Germline lookup yields CDR1 SGDLS and CDR2 YYNGEE. Trimming removed 4 bases from V and 0 bases from J, with 8 bases in between.

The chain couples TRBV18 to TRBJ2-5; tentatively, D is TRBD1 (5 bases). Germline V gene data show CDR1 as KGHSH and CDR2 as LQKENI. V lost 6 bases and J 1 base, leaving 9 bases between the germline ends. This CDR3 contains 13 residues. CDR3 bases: TGTGCCAGCTCGCAGGGTTCCCAAGAGACCCAGTACTTC. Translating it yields CASSQGSQETQYF.

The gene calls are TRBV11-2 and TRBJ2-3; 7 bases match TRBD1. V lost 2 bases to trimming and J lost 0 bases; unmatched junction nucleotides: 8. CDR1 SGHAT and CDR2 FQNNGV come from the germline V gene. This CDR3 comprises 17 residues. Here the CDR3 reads CASSLRGWGQSTDTQYF. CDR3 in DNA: TGTGCCAGCAGCTTAAGAGGTTGGGGACAGAGCACAGATACGCAGTATTTT. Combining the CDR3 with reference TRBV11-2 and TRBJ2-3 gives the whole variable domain EAGVAQSPRYKIIEKRQSVAFWCNPISGHATLYWYQQILGQGPKLLIQFQNNGVVDDSQLPKDRFSAERLKGVDSTLKIQPAKLEDSAVYLCASSLRGWGQSTDTQYFGPGTRLTVL.

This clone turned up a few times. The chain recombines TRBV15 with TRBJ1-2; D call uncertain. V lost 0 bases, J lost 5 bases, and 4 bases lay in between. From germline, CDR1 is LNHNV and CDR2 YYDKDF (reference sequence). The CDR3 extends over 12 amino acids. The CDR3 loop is CATSRDRYGYTF. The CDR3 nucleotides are TGTGCCACCAGCAGAGATCGGTATGGCTACACCTTC.

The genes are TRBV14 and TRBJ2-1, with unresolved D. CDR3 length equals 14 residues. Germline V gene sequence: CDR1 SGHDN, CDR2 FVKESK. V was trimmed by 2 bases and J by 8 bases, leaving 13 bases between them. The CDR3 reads CASSQHQASHEQFF. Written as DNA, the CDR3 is TGTGCCAGCAGCCAACACCAGGCTTCCCATGAGCAGTTCTTC.

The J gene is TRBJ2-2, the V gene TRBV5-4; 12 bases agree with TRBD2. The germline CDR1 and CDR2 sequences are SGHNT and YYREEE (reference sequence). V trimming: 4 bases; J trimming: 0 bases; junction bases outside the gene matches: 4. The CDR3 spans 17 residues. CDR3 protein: CASSRGTSGPNTGELFF. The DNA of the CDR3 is TGTGCCAGCAGCAGGGGGACTAGCGGGCCGAACACCGGGGAGCTGTTTTTT.

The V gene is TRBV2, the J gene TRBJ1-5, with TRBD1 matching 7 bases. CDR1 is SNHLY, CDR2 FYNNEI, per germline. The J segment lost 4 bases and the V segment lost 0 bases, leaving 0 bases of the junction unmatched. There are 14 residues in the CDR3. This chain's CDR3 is CASSEATGNQPQHF. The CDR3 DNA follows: TGTGCCAGCAGTGAAGCGACAGGGAATCAGCCCCAGCATTTT.

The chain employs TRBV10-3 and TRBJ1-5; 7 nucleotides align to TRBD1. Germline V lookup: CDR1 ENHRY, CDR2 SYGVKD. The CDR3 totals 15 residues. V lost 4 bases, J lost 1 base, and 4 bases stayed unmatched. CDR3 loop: CAISGQGESNQPQHF. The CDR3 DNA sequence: TGTGCCATCAGTGGGCAGGGGGAGAGCAATCAGCCCCAGCATTTT.

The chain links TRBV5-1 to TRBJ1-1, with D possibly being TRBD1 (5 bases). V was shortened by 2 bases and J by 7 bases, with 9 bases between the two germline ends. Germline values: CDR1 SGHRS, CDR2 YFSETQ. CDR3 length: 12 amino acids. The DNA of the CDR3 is TGCGCCAGCAGCTTTTCGGGGGGTGAAGCTTTCTTT. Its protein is CASSFSGGEAFF.

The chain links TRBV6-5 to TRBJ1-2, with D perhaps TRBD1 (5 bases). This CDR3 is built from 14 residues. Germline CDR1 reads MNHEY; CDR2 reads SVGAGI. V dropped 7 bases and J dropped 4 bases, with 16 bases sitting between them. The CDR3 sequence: CASTPRQGAYGYTF. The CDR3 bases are TGTGCCAGCACTCCCCGGCAGGGTGCCTATGGCTACACCTTC.

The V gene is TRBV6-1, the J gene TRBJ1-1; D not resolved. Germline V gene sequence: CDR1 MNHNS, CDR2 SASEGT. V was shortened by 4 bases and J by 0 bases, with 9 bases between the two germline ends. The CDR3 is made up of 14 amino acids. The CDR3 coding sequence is TGTGCCAGCAGTGCCCCGACGGTGAACACTGAAGCTTTCTTT. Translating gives CASSAPTVNTEAFF.

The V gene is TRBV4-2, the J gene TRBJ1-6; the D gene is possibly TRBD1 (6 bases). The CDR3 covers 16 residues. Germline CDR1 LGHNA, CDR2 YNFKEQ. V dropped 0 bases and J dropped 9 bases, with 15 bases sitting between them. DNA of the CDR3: TGTGCCAGCAGCCAAGATGGGAACAGGGCGGGTTCACCCCTCCACTTT. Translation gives CASSQDGNRAGSPLHF.

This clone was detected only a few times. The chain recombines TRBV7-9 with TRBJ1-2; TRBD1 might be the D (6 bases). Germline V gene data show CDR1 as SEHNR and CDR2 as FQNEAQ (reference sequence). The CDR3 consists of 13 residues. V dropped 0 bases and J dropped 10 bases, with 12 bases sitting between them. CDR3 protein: CASSLAQGQTYTF. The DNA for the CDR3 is TGTGCCAGCAGCTTAGCGCAAGGACAGACCTACACCTTC. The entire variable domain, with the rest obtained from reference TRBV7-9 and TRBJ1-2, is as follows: DTGVSQNPRHKITKRGQNVTFRCDPISEHNRLYWYRQTLGQGPEFLTYFQNEAQLEKSRLLSDRFSAERPKGSFSTLEIQRTEQGDSAMYLCASSLAQGQTYTFGSGTRLTVV.

The CDR3 here is CASSLGQEKLFF. CDR3 bases: TGTGCCAGCAGCTTAGGGCAGGAGAAACTGTTTTTT. The rearrangement joins TRBV7-8 to TRBJ1-4, with unresolved D. The CDR3 has 12 residues. CDR1 and CDR2 (germline): SGHVS, FQNEAQ. Trimming shortened V by 1 base and J by 11 bases, and 8 bases separated the two germline ends. Based on the CDR3 plus reference TRBV7-8 and TRBJ1-4, the full variable domain is GAGVSQSPRYKVAKRGQDVALRCDPISGHVSLFWYQQALGQGPEFLTYFQNEAQLDKSGLPSDRFFAERPEGSVSTLKIQRTQQEDSAVYLCASSLGQEKLFFGSGTQLSVL.

The CDR3 bases are TGTGCCAGCAGCACGGGGACAGGCATAGATACGCAGTATTTT. Its protein is CASSTGTGIDTQYF. The V and J genes are TRBV11-1 and TRBJ2-3, with 8 positions matching TRBD1. The CDR3 sequence is 14 residues long. V gave up 5 bases and J gave up 5 bases; unmatched junction bases: 6. CDR1 SGHAT and CDR2 FQDESV come from the germline V gene (reference sequence).

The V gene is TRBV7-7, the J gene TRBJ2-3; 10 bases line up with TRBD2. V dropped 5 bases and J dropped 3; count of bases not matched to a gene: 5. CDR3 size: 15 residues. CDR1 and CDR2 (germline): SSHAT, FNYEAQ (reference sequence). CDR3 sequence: CASSPLAGETDTQYF. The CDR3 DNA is TGTGCCAGCAGCCCGCTAGCGGGGGAAACAGATACGCAGTATTTT.